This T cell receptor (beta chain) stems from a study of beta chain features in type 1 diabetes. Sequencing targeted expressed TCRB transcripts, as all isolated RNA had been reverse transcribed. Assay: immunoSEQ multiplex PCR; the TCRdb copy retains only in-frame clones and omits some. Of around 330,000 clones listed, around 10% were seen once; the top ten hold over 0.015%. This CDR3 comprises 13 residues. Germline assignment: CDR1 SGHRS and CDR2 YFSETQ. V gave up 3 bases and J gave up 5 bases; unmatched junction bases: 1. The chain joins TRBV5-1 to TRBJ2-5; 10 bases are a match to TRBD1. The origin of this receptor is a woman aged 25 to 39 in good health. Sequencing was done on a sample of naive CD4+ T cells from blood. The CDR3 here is CASSWTGGETQYF. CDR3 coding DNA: TGCGCCAGCAGCTGGACAGGGGGGGAGACCCAGTACTTC.